This passage covers 15 T cell receptor beta chains from one sample sequenced in a study of Graves' ophthalmopathy and Graves' hyperthyroidism. The authors amplified TCR beta CDR3 regions, and they did so from RNA transcripts for repertoire sequencing. First-round RT-PCR with HTBI primers preceded a second-round multiplex PCR. Via MiXCR, TCRdb re-called the multiplex PCR reads, giving one row per CDR3 protein. The data show around 1.1 million distinct CDR3 sequences, around a third seen once. Sequencing input: peripheral blood or thyroid tissue (not recorded which). The receptors shown here come from an adult man with Graves' hyperthyroidism.

This clonotype came up a few times. The chain combines TRBV2 with TRBJ1-4; a weak D match, TRBD1 (5 bases). The CDR3 sequence is 13 residues long. Deletions cut 4 bases from V and 7 bases from J, with 10 bases between. The germline V gene has CDR1 SNHLY and CDR2 FYNNEI. CDR3 DNA sequence: TGTGCCAGCAGTGCGTTAGGGGCTGAAAAACTGTTTTTT. Amino acids: CASSALGAEKLFF.

The sample holds many counts of this clonotype. This chain links TRBV7-8 with TRBJ2-7; TRBD2 might be the D (7 bases). In germline, CDR1 is SGHVS, CDR2 FQNEAQ. This CDR3 comprises 13 residues. CDR3 in DNA: TGTGCTACCAACGACGGGGGGCTAGGGGAGCAGTACTTC. Amino acids: CATNDGGLGEQYF.

With regard to this clonotype: A much larger clone lies a single base off, so this may be a read error. The chain employs TRBV29-1 and TRBJ2-7; D may be TRBD2 (6 bases). CDR1 and CDR2 (germline): SQVTM, ANQGSEA. V was shortened by 3 bases and J by 6 bases, with 9 bases between the two germline ends. CDR3 size: 11 residues. CDR3 coding DNA: TGCAGCGTTGACTACGGGGGCGAGCAGTACTTC. Amino acid sequence: CSVDYGGEQYF.

This clonotype was detected many times. This sequence joins TRBV20-1 and TRBJ2-5; the match to TRBD2 covers 9 bases. Trimming cost V 0 bases and J 3 bases; bases outside gene matches: 14. Germline CDR1 DFQATT, CDR2 SNEGSKA (reference sequence). The CDR3 is made up of 18 amino acids. The CDR3 loop reads CSARDEVAGEQHKETQYF. DNA of the CDR3: TGCAGTGCTAGAGATGAGGTAGCGGGGGAGCAACATAAAGAGACCCAGTACTTC.

The chain has TRBV29-1 and TRBJ1-2; 8 nucleotides line up with TRBD1. This CDR3 contains 11 residues. In germline, CDR1 is SQVTM, CDR2 ANQGSEA. Trimming took 7 bases from V and 6 from J; bases not matched to a gene: 4. CDR3 residues: CSALTGDGYTF. CDR3 DNA: TGCAGCGCGCTGACAGGGGATGGCTACACCTTC.

The chain couples TRBV5-8 to TRBJ1-3, with no clear D. This CDR3 has 15 residues. CDR1 and CDR2 from the germline V gene are SGHTS and YDEGEE. V was trimmed by 4 bases and J by 0 bases, leaving 11 bases between them. The DNA for the CDR3 is TGTGCCAGCAGCATAGGACGGATCTCTGGAAACACCATATATTTT. Translated: CASSIGRISGNTIYF.

The rearrangement uses TRBV6-5 and TRBJ1-6, with 8 positions matching TRBD1. After removal of 5 bases from V and 9 bases from J, the junction contained 12 bases not matched to a gene. From germline, CDR1 is MNHEY and CDR2 SVGAGI. The CDR3 contains 16 residues. This CDR3 reads CASSEGAGQGSSPLHF. The CDR3 DNA reads TGTGCCAGCAGTGAAGGGGCAGGACAGGGAAGTTCACCCCTCCACTTT.

This clonotype was found many times. The genes are TRBV2 and TRBJ1-5, with TRBD1 identical over 7 bases. Germline V gene sequence: CDR1 SNHLY, CDR2 FYNNEI. The junction had 8 bases not matched to a gene; V was cut back by 5 bases and J by 1 base. CDR3 size: 16 residues. This CDR3 reads CASSPLRGPSNQPQHF. CDR3 sequence (DNA): TGTGCCAGCAGTCCCCTGAGGGGGCCGAGCAATCAGCCCCAGCATTTT. Full variable domain (remainder filled in from reference TRBV2 and TRBJ1-5): EPEVTQTPSHQVTQMGQEVILRCVPISNHLYFYWYRQILGQKVEFLVSFYNNEISEKSEIFDDQFSVERPDGSNFTLKIRSTKLEDSAMYFCASSPLRGPSNQPQHFGDGTRLSIL.

J is TRBJ1-4 and V is TRBV7-9; D remains unclear. The V end lost 3 bases, the J end lost 4 bases, and 6 bases lay between the germline ends. The CDR3 is made up of 13 amino acids. The germline CDR1 and CDR2 sequences are SEHNR and FQNEAQ (reference sequence). This chain's CDR3 is CASSFDGNEKLFF. The CDR3 region has the DNA TGTGCCAGCAGCTTTGACGGTAATGAAAAACTGTTTTTT.

A few counts support this clonotype. This sequence joins TRBV6-5 and TRBJ2-7, with 8 bases identical to TRBD2. This CDR3 spans 15 amino acids. Germline V CDR1 and CDR2: MNHEY, SVGAGI. V trimming: 0 bases; J trimming: 0 bases; junction bases outside the gene matches: 1. The CDR3: CASSYSAGGSYEQYF. CDR3 DNA sequence: TGTGCCAGCAGTTACTCGGCGGGGGGCTCCTACGAGCAGTACTTC.

This clonotype was counted ten times or more. The chain employs TRBV29-1 and TRBJ1-5, with D tentatively TRBD1 (5 bases). The CDR3 has 13 residues. Germline lookup yields CDR1 SQVTM and CDR2 ANQGSEA. V was trimmed by 6 bases and J by 2 bases, leaving 11 bases between them. The CDR3 nucleotides are TGCAGCGTGTCCGGAGGGGGCAATCAGCCCCAGCATTTT. Its translation is CSVSGGGNQPQHF.

The V and J genes are TRBV19 and TRBJ2-7; possible D gene TRBD2, 6 bases. The CDR3 is made up of 14 amino acids. Trimming pared 3 bases from V and 10 bases from J, leaving 19 bases between. Germline V gene data show CDR1 as LNHDA and CDR2 as SQIVND (reference sequence). CDR3 protein: CASSISGTGPEQYF. Here the CDR3 DNA reads TGTGCCAGTAGTATTTCCGGGACTGGCCCGGAACAGTACTTC.

This clonotype was seen many times. The V gene is TRBV12-3 or TRBV12-4, the J gene TRBJ1-5; D is uncertain. The ends were cut back, 6 bases at V and 0 bases at J, with 6 bases in the middle. This CDR3 is built from 13 residues. CDR3 coding DNA: TGTGCCAGCAGCCTCCGTAGCAATCAGCCCCAGCATTTT. Translating it yields CASSLRSNQPQHF.

The chain combines TRBV7-2 with TRBJ1-2; 8 bases line up with TRBD1. J was trimmed by 14 bases and V by 2 bases; bases with no gene match: 4. The CDR3 covers 11 residues. The germline V gene has CDR1 SGHTA and CDR2 FQGNSA. The CDR3 nucleotides are TGTGCCAGCAGCTTATACAGGGGGGCAACCTTC. Translation gives CASSLYRGATF.

Regarding this clonotype: A junction end diverges from the germline sequence, so it may reflect a read error. This chain joins TRBV19 and TRBJ1-6; D not certain. Germline V CDR1 and CDR2: LNHDA, SQIVND (reference sequence). CDR3 length equals 15 residues. The CDR3 reads CASSIDGNRGSPPHF. CDR3 sequence (DNA): TGTGCCAGTAGTATAGATGGCAATCGGGGTTCACCCCCCCACTTT.